What follows are 13 T cell receptor beta chains derived from one specimen sequenced in a study of blood T cell repertoires in COVID-19. The protocol was immunoSEQ multiplex PCR, while the TCRdb copy is restricted to in-frame clones and leaves out a portion. The sample yields around 200,000 clones, approximately 88% seen once. The material sequenced was PBMCs or T cells enriched from blood (not recorded which). The receptors were sampled from a woman aged 25 to 39 who had recovered from COVID-19.

The V call is TRBV28, the J call TRBJ1-2, with a possible D match to TRBD1 (6 bases). Looked up from germline, CDR1 is MDHEN and CDR2 is SYDVKM. The CDR3 contains 15 residues. V lost 6 bases and J lost 4, with 18 bases in between. The CDR3 sequence is CASRQTGGGVYGYTF. Written as DNA, the CDR3 is TGTGCCAGCAGGCAAACGGGGGGCGGTGTCTATGGCTACACCTTC.

This clone came up a few times. The rearrangement links TRBV6-5 to TRBJ1-3; 8 bases agree with TRBD1. With 6 bases clipped from V and 4 bases from J, the junction kept 5 bases outside the gene matches. The CDR3 runs to 14 residues. Germline loops: CDR1 MNHEY, CDR2 SVGAGI. The CDR3 reads CASRQGASGNTIYF. The CDR3 DNA follows: TGTGCCAGCAGGCAGGGGGCGTCCGGAAACACCATATATTTT.

The chain is built from TRBV10-3 and TRBJ2-7; unclear D gene. This CDR3 comprises 13 residues. Germline loops: CDR1 ENHRY, CDR2 SYGVKD. V lost 4 bases to trimming and J lost 2 bases, with 9 bases between them. CDR3 in amino acids: CAISGLGPYEQYF. CDR3 sequence (DNA): TGTGCCATCAGTGGACTGGGTCCCTACGAGCAGTACTTC.

V gene TRBV5-1 combines with J gene TRBJ1-4, with D unresolved. The ends were cut back, 3 bases at V and 1 base at J, with 4 bases in the middle. The length of the CDR3 is 13 residues. CDR1 and CDR2 from the germline V gene are SGHRS and YFSETQ. The CDR3 nucleotides read TGCGCCAGCAGCTACAGAACTAATGAAAAACTGTTTTTT. This encodes CASSYRTNEKLFF.

The chain has TRBV3-1 (or the pseudogene TRBV3-2) and TRBJ1-1, with D perhaps matching TRBD1 (6 bases). Germline V gene sequence: CDR1 LGHDT, CDR2 YNNKEL (reference sequence). The CDR3 runs 14 residues. Trimming removed 4 bases from V and 1 base from J, with 10 bases in between. The CDR3 region has the DNA TGTGCCAGCAGCCCATTCAGGGGGAACACTGAAGCTTTCTTT. It encodes CASSPFRGNTEAFF.

The chain employs TRBV24-1 and TRBJ1-5; TRBD1 matches at 9 bases. The V gene end was trimmed by 7 bases and the J gene end by 4 bases; junction bases not matched to a gene: 7. Germline assignment: CDR1 KGHDR and CDR2 SFDVKD. This CDR3 has 15 amino acids. CDR3 DNA: TGTGCCACCAGCCGCGACAGGGGGAGTAATCAGCCCCAGCATTTT. Translated, it gives CATSRDRGSNQPQHF.

The rearrangement links TRBV18 to TRBJ2-7, with TRBD2 matching 10 bases. CDR3 length: 15 amino acids. Germline assignment: CDR1 KGHSH and CDR2 LQKENI. V dropped 2 bases and J dropped 6; count of bases not matched to a gene: 7. The CDR3: CASSPTSGRAAEQYF. CDR3 bases: TGTGCCAGCTCACCAACCAGCGGGAGGGCCGCCGAGCAGTACTTC.

V is TRBV28 and J is TRBJ2-5; 12 bases fit TRBD2. Germline V gene sequence: CDR1 MDHEN, CDR2 SYDVKM. The V segment lost 8 bases and the J segment 4 bases; nucleotides outside the gene matches: 8. This CDR3 has 15 amino acids. The CDR3, as DNA: TGTGCCAGCCCCCCTAGCGGGGGGGTCCGAGAGACCCAGTACTTC. This sequence encodes CASPPSGGVRETQYF.

This rearrangement joins TRBV29-1 to TRBJ1-2, with D maybe TRBD1 (6 bases). V lost 7 bases and J 3 bases, leaving 9 bases between the germline ends. The CDR3 is 11 amino acids. Germline assignment: CDR1 SQVTM and CDR2 ANQGSEA. Written as DNA, the CDR3 is TGCAGCGGGACAGCCGACTATGGCTACACCTTC. Translated, it gives CSGTADYGYTF. Supplemented by reference TRBV29-1 and TRBJ1-2, the full variable domain reads SAVISQKPSRDICQRGTSLTIQCQVDSQVTMMFWYRQQPGQSLTLIATANQGSEATYESGFVIDKFPISRPNLTFSTLTVSNMSPEDSSIYLCSGTADYGYTFGSGTRLTVV.

This chain's CDR3 is CATGKTSLSYEQYF. For the CDR3, the DNA is TGTGCCACAGGGAAGACATCACTCTCCTACGAGCAGTACTTC. This chain joins TRBV19 and TRBJ2-7, with D possibly matching TRBD1 (5 bases). The CDR3 sequence is 14 residues long. CDR1 is LNHDA and CDR2 is SQIVND in the germline V gene (reference sequence). V was pared by 10 bases and J by 0 bases, with 16 bases between. The full variable domain, in which reference TRBV19 and TRBJ2-7 provide the parts outside the CDR3, is DGGITQSPKYLFRKEGQNVTLSCEQNLNHDAMYWYRQDPGQGLRLIYYSQIVNDFQKGDIAEGYSVSREKKESFPLTVTSAQKNPTAFYLCATGKTSLSYEQYFGPGTRLTVT.

The gene calls are TRBV7-2 and TRBJ2-6, with 7 nucleotides matching TRBD1. Unmatched junction bases numbered 5, after V lost 7 bases and J lost 2 bases. The germline CDR1 and CDR2 sequences are SGHTA and FQGNSA. The CDR3 contains 15 residues. CDR3 sequence reads: CASTTQGTGANVLTF. CDR3 nucleotides: TGTGCCAGCACTACACAGGGGACTGGGGCCAACGTCCTGACTTTC. The full variable domain, its missing parts supplied by reference TRBV7-2 and TRBJ2-6, is GAGVSQSPSNKVTEKGKDVELRCDPISGHTALYWYRQSLGQGLEFLIYFQGNSAPDKSGLPSDRFSAERTGGSVSTLTIQRTQQEDSAVYLCASTTQGTGANVLTFGAGSRLTVL.

This chain links TRBV6-5 with TRBJ1-3; 9 nucleotides match TRBD1. The germline CDR1 and CDR2 sequences are MNHEY and SVGAGI. V shed 5 bases, J shed 4 bases, and the junction held 3 bases outside the gene matches. The CDR3 is 14 amino acids. CDR3 region: CASSRDREGNTIYF. The DNA for the CDR3 is TGTGCCAGCAGTAGGGACAGGGAGGGAAACACCATATATTTT.

About this clone: The junction shows a germline mismatch at one end, possibly a read error. The chain recombines TRBV7-9 with TRBJ1-2; D perhaps matches TRBD1 (5 bases). This CDR3 has 11 residues. Germline CDR1 SEHNR, CDR2 FQNEAQ (reference sequence). CDR3: CASSPPGGSLF. In DNA form, the CDR3 reads TGTGCCAGCAGCCCACCGGGGGGTTCCTTGTTC.